The subject of this entry is one T cell receptor beta chain. This entry belongs to a study of blood T cell repertoires in COVID-19. This table comes from immunoSEQ multiplex PCR, and its TCRdb copy is limited to in-frame clones, with some not included. The sample has 150,000 to 200,000 clones, 76% seen once. V shed 8 bases, J shed 4 bases, and the junction held 10 bases outside the gene matches. The CDR3 contains 16 residues. Germline V gene lookup returns CDR1 MDHEN and CDR2 SYDVKM. The origin of this receptor is a woman aged 45-65 years with acute COVID-19. The sample consisted of PBMCs or T cells enriched from blood (not recorded which). The chain uses TRBV28 and TRBJ2-6, with 8 positions matching TRBD1. CDR3: CASLDRGSTGANVLTF. The CDR3 DNA is TGTGCCAGCCTCGACAGGGGATCGACAGGGGCCAACGTCCTGACTTTC.